This T cell receptor (beta chain) is drawn from a study of CD8+ T cells in alopecia areata. Study at large: Treated individuals took tofacitinib by mouth, 5 to 10 mg twice daily.

Lesional scalp punch biopsies and peripheral blood came from alopecia areata patients. Only one count was recorded for this clone. cDNA serving as the sequencing template came from extracted, reverse transcribed RNA. Measured with immunoSEQ multiplex PCR; TCRdb has only the in-frame clones, and not every one. Here the sample spans more than 90,000 clones, 30% to 40% being singletons. This TCR was recovered from a human donor with alopecia areata. The specimen sequenced was CD4+ T cells sorted from blood.

DNA for the CDR3: TGCAGCGTTGAAAGTATAAGGGGCCTTCAAAGAGATACGCAGTATTTT. Residues: CSVESIRGLQRDTQYF. The chain joins TRBV29-1 to TRBJ2-3; a possible D gene is TRBD1 (5 bases). V was trimmed by 2 bases and J by 5 bases, leaving 20 bases between them. There are 16 residues in the CDR3. Germline V lookup: CDR1 SQVTM, CDR2 ANQGSEA.